This T cell receptor beta chain was recovered during a study of PD-L1 blockade in urothelial cancer. V was cut by 4 bases and J by 2 bases, with 12 bases left in between. The CDR3 runs 15 residues. Germline loops: CDR1 SGHRS, CDR2 YFSETQ. What went into each PCR as a spike was synthetic TCR analog templates. Repertoires were generated with immunoSEQ multiplex PCR, while TCRdb's copy carries only in-frame clones and drops some. The top ten hold 3.4% of the sample, which has 70,000 or so clones, roughly nine tenths seen once. The material was PBMCs, obtained around atezolizumab (anti-PD-L1) treatment. V gene TRBV5-1 combines with J gene TRBJ1-4; D call uncertain. The sequence was collected from a man aged 55 to 69 with urothelial cancer. In DNA, the CDR3 is TGCGCCAGCAGCGGGGATGGGAGGACTAATGAAAAACTGTTTTTT. Its protein product is CASSGDGRTNEKLFF.